Sequencing of this T cell receptor (beta chain) was carried out in a study of early T cells in non-severe SARS-CoV-2 infection. This clonotype was seen only a few times. Antigen specificity is unknown. Study-wide results and caveats: In VDJdb matching, anti-spike CD8 responses were favored while private and CD4 specificities went missing.

The TCR library protocol attached unique molecular identifiers to the individual cDNA molecules. MiXCR, applied by TCRdb to the 5' RACE reads, yields one record per CDR3 protein. The sample includes approximately 32,000 distinct CDR3 sequences, about 3.8% of them seen just once. V lost 0 bases, J lost 5 bases, and 7 bases lay in between. The CDR3 is made up of 14 amino acids. Germline V gene sequence: CDR1 PRHDT, CDR2 FYEKMQ (reference sequence). Sequencing was carried out using whole blood. This chain joins TRBV13 and TRBJ2-2; unclear D gene. The clonotype was recovered from an adult who was a healthcare worker with PCR-confirmed SARS-CoV-2 infection or an uninfected control (not recorded which). CDR3 sequence: CASSLGGWTGELFF. DNA for the CDR3: TGTGCCAGCAGCTTAGGGGGCTGGACCGGGGAGCTGTTTTTT.